Each of the 32 T cell receptor beta chains below was sequenced from the same sample in a study of CD8+ T cells in alopecia areata. The sequencing template was cDNA reverse transcribed from extracted RNA. Only in-frame clones appear in the TCRdb table, and some are missing; sequencing was by immunoSEQ multiplex PCR. The top ten hold roughly 1.3% of the sample, which has 150,000 to 200,000 clones, around 64% seen once. As for treatment: oral pan-JAK inhibitor, 5-10 mg twice daily. The sample was CD4+ T cells sorted from blood, taken around week 50, from a patient treated with tofacitinib. The receptors were sampled from a human donor with alopecia areata.

V gene TRBV10-3 combines with J gene TRBJ2-1, with 8 bases lining up with TRBD1. With V trimmed by 0 bases and J by 3 bases, 10 bases remained unmatched. From germline, CDR1 is ENHRY and CDR2 SYGVKD. There are 18 residues in the CDR3. The CDR3, as DNA: TGTGCCATCAGTGAGTCCGGAGGACAGGGAATGAACTACAATGAGCAGTTCTTC. This translates into CAISESGGQGMNYNEQFF.

This chain connects TRBV30 to TRBJ1-6; D is possibly TRBD1 (6 bases). Germline V gene lookup returns CDR1 GTSNPN and CDR2 SVGIG (reference sequence). The V gene lost 8 bases and the J gene lost 7 bases, with 15 bases spanning the gap. The CDR3 length is 13 residues. DNA of the CDR3: TGTGCCCGCGCGGGCCAGGGGAATTCACCCCTCCACTTT. Protein product: CARAGQGNSPLHF.

V gene TRBV5-6 combines with J gene TRBJ2-3, with 10 bases aligning to TRBD1. Germline loops: CDR1 SGHDT, CDR2 YYEEEE. The CDR3 runs 15 residues. Unmatched junction bases numbered 4, after V lost 3 bases and J lost 3 bases. The CDR3 loop is CASSSDRGRTDTQYF. CDR3 nucleotides: TGTGCCAGCAGCTCGGACAGGGGGAGGACAGATACGCAGTATTTT.

The table lists this clone with a few counts. The chain uses TRBV4-3 and TRBJ1-5, with D possibly being TRBD1 (5 bases). Trimming pared 1 base from V and 4 bases from J, leaving 5 bases between. Germline CDR1 and CDR2: LGHNA and YSLEER. This CDR3 has 13 amino acids. As DNA, the CDR3 is TGCGCCAGCAGCCAAGGGACAAATCAGCCCCAGCATTTT. Translation gives CASSQGTNQPQHF.

The V gene is TRBV28, the J gene TRBJ2-6, with D maybe TRBD1 (6 bases). V was cut by 5 bases and J by 1 base, with 12 bases left in between. CDR1 and CDR2 (germline): MDHEN, SYDVKM. The CDR3 totals 16 residues. CDR3 coding DNA: TGTGCCAGCAGTCCATCCGGGACATCTGGGGCCAACGTCCTGACTTTC. It specifies CASSPSGTSGANVLTF. The variable domain in full, completed from reference TRBV28 and TRBJ2-6, reads DVKVTQSSRYLVKRTGEKVFLECVQDMDHENMFWYRQDPGLGLRLIYFSYDVKMKEKGDIPEGYSVSREKKERFSLILESASTNQTSMYLCASSPSGTSGANVLTFGAGSRLTVL.

This clone was detected only once. V and J are TRBV4-2 and TRBJ2-7; 7 bases line up with TRBD1. Germline V gives CDR1 LGHNA, CDR2 YNFKEQ. With V trimmed by 4 bases and J by 3 bases, 6 bases remained unmatched. This CDR3 spans 14 amino acids. The CDR3 sequence is CASSPQSGGYEQYF. The CDR3 bases are TGTGCCAGCAGCCCCCAGTCAGGGGGCTACGAGCAGTACTTC.

The J gene is TRBJ2-5, the V gene TRBV7-6; D ambiguous. CDR1 and CDR2 from the germline V gene are SGHVS and FNYEAQ. The V end was cut by 1 base, the J end by 1 base, with 10 bases between. The CDR3 totals 15 residues. The CDR3 here is CASSLDLTAQETQYF. In DNA form, the CDR3 reads TGTGCCAGCAGCTTAGATCTAACAGCCCAAGAGACCCAGTACTTC.

Concerning this clone: The sample carries other DNA sequences with the same CDR3. The chain has TRBV27 and TRBJ1-2; 9 bases map to TRBD1. The CDR3 has 13 residues. Germline V gene data show CDR1 as MNHEY and CDR2 as SMNVEV (reference sequence). With V trimmed by 5 bases and J by 7 bases, 5 bases remained unmatched. In nucleotides, the CDR3 is TGTGCCAGCAGTCTCAGACAGGGGGGTGGCTACACCTTC. Protein: CASSLRQGGGYTF.

The rearrangement uses TRBV30 and TRBJ2-2; 10 nucleotides agree with TRBD1. CDR1 is GTSNPN and CDR2 is SVGIG in the germline V gene (reference sequence). CDR3 size: 14 residues. With 6 bases clipped from V and 5 bases from J, the junction kept 6 bases outside the gene matches. CDR3 DNA sequence: TGTGCCTGTTCCGGGACAGGGGTGACCGGGGAGCTGTTTTTT. It yields the protein CACSGTGVTGELFF.

V gene TRBV9 combines with J gene TRBJ1-2; no clear D. The CDR3 extends over 14 amino acids. Between the trimmed V and J ends, which lost 0 bases and 4 bases, there was a span of 10 bases. The germline V gene has CDR1 SGDLS and CDR2 YYNGEE. In nucleotides, the CDR3 is TGTGCCAGCAGCGTAGCGCGAGGAGGCTATGGCTACACCTTC. Amino acid sequence: CASSVARGGYGYTF.

The CDR3 sequence: CSAPLPAPYGYTF. The CDR3 bases are TGCAGCGCCCCTCTCCCAGCTCCCTATGGCTACACCTTC. The chain links TRBV29-1 to TRBJ1-2, with D uncertain. The CDR3 covers 13 residues. Germline V gene lookup returns CDR1 SQVTM and CDR2 ANQGSEA. The ends were cut back, 7 bases at V and 4 bases at J, with 16 bases in the middle.

The chain carries TRBV6-6 and TRBJ1-2; tentatively, D is TRBD1 (5 bases). Germline CDR1 reads MNHNY; CDR2 reads SVGAGI (reference sequence). This CDR3 spans 14 amino acids. V was pared by 6 bases and J by 4 bases, with 15 bases between. Here the CDR3 DNA reads TGTGCCAGCAGATGGGGCACCGACTTCTATGGCTACACCTTC. This codes for CASRWGTDFYGYTF.

This clone was counted between two and nine times. The genes are TRBV19 and TRBJ2-7; D ambiguous. The germline gives CDR1 LNHDA, CDR2 SQIVND (reference sequence). V dropped 9 bases and J dropped 4 bases, with 16 bases sitting between them. The CDR3 is 13 residues long. The CDR3 nucleotides read TGTGCCAGCTCCTCGGGCCGGTTTTACGAGCAGTACTTC. It specifies CASSSGRFYEQYF.

This sequence joins TRBV29-1 and TRBJ2-3; TRBD2 agrees at 10 bases. The CDR3 is 15 residues long. CDR1 and CDR2 from the germline V gene are SQVTM and ANQGSEA. V was clipped by 3 bases and J by 5 bases; unmatched bases: 8. The CDR3 spells CSVDLLAGAGDTQYF. As DNA, the CDR3 is TGCAGCGTTGATCTCCTAGCGGGGGCCGGAGATACGCAGTATTTT.

This clone was seen more than once but under ten times. The J gene is TRBJ1-1, the V gene TRBV10-3; TRBD1 is a possible D gene (5 bases). Trimming stripped 2 bases from V and 5 bases from J, with 6 bases between. There are 12 residues in the CDR3. Germline V gene sequence: CDR1 ENHRY, CDR2 SYGVKD. CDR3 in DNA: TGTGCCATCAGTGAGGCAGGGACTGAAGCTTTCTTT. Its protein is CAISEAGTEAFF.

J is TRBJ1-2 and V is TRBV4-3, with unresolved D. The CDR3 totals 13 residues. CDR1 is LGHNA, CDR2 YSLEER, per germline. Trimming pared 2 bases from V and 3 bases from J, leaving 7 bases between. The CDR3 reads CASSQTVDYGYTF. DNA for the CDR3: TGCGCCAGCAGCCAAACAGTGGACTATGGCTACACCTTC.

V is TRBV10-3 and J is TRBJ1-2; D may be TRBD1 (5 bases). Trimming removed 10 bases at V and 3 bases at J, with 15 bases between. This CDR3 spans 13 amino acids. The germline V gene encodes CDR1 ENHRY and CDR2 SYGVKD. The CDR3: CATQDTGHYGYTF. CDR3 DNA sequence: TGTGCCACCCAAGACACAGGTCACTATGGCTACACCTTC.

The V and J genes are TRBV7-9 and TRBJ2-1, with TRBD2 as a possible D gene (7 bases). CDR1 and CDR2 (germline): SEHNR, FQNEAQ (reference sequence). V was cut by 11 bases and J by 6 bases, with 17 bases left in between. The CDR3 is made up of 13 amino acids. CDR3 amino acids: CAGGVDSPNEQFF. CDR3 sequence (DNA): TGTGCCGGGGGGGTGGACAGCCCCAATGAGCAGTTCTTC.

The rearrangement links TRBV7-6 to TRBJ2-2; 10 bases line up with TRBD2. CDR1 and CDR2 from the germline V gene are SGHVS and FNYEAQ. The length of the CDR3 is 17 residues. V gave up 1 base and J gave up 1 base; unmatched junction bases: 3. CDR3 region: CASSLGTSGMNTGELFF. DNA for the CDR3: TGTGCCAGCAGCTTAGGGACTAGCGGCATGAACACCGGGGAGCTGTTTTTT.

The genes are TRBV29-1 and TRBJ2-6, with D perhaps TRBD1 (5 bases). In germline, CDR1 is SQVTM, CDR2 ANQGSEA. V lost 4 bases and J lost 0, with 7 bases in between. CDR3 length: 14 residues. CDR3 loop: CSVVQGSGANVLTF. As DNA, the CDR3 is TGCAGCGTTGTTCAGGGCTCTGGGGCCAACGTCCTGACTTTC.

The chain combines TRBV9 with TRBJ2-1; D possibly corresponds to TRBD2 (5 bases). Germline V gene sequence: CDR1 SGDLS, CDR2 YYNGEE. V lost 2 bases and J 6 bases, leaving 15 bases between the germline ends. This CDR3 has 15 amino acids. In nucleotides, the CDR3 is TGTGCCAGCAGCGTCTCAACGGGGAGTGGCAATGAGCAGTTCTTC. Residues: CASSVSTGSGNEQFF.

The chain uses TRBV2 and TRBJ2-3; D not resolved. CDR1 and CDR2 (germline): SNHLY, FYNNEI. V shed 3 bases and J shed 4 bases, with 11 bases lying between them. The CDR3 covers 14 residues. In DNA, the CDR3 is TGTGCCAGCAGTGATACTCGTCAGGCAGATACGCAGTATTTT. This codes for CASSDTRQADTQYF.

The gene calls are TRBV29-1 and TRBJ2-1; D not certain. The ends were cut back, 2 bases at V and 2 bases at J, with 7 bases in the middle. The CDR3 length is 13 residues. Germline CDR1 reads SQVTM; CDR2 reads ANQGSEA. The CDR3 reads CSVELTPYNEQFF. CDR3 nucleotides: TGCAGCGTTGAATTGACACCCTACAATGAGCAGTTCTTC.

CDR3 nucleotides: TGCAGCGTTCAGACGGGGGCCAACACTGAAGCTTTCTTT. Amino acids: CSVQTGANTEAFF. This chain joins TRBV29-1 and TRBJ1-1; a weak D match, TRBD1 (6 bases). The length of the CDR3 is 13 residues. Trimming stripped 5 bases from V and 2 bases from J, with 12 bases between. CDR1 SQVTM and CDR2 ANQGSEA come from the germline V gene.

This chain links TRBV27 with TRBJ1-1; D is possibly TRBD1 (6 bases). V was shortened by 0 bases and J by 5 bases, with 13 bases between the two germline ends. The length of the CDR3 is 15 residues. Germline CDR1 is MNHEY and CDR2 is SMNVEV (reference sequence). This chain's CDR3 is CASSLSTGPGTEAFF. The CDR3 nucleotides are TGTGCCAGCAGTTTATCGACAGGCCCAGGGACTGAAGCTTTCTTT.

This clone was detected a few times. The chain is built from TRBV29-1 and TRBJ1-1, with TRBD1 identical over 7 bases. Germline V gives CDR1 SQVTM, CDR2 ANQGSEA. The trim removed 5 bases at V and 6 bases at J, leaving 9 bases unmatched. This CDR3 region has 13 residues. In DNA form, the CDR3 reads TGCAGCGTTCTAAGAGGGGGCAACCCTGAAGCTTTCTTT. It codes for CSVLRGGNPEAFF.

This clone was seen once. This CDR3 reads CASSIRDRGETQYF. For the CDR3, the DNA is TGTGCCAGCAGCATCCGGGACAGGGGAGAGACCCAGTACTTC. V is TRBV13 and J is TRBJ2-5, with 10 bases fitting TRBD1. The junction had 4 bases not matched to a gene; V was cut back by 5 bases and J by 4 bases. The CDR3 runs 14 residues. In germline, CDR1 is PRHDT, CDR2 FYEKMQ (reference sequence).

The rearrangement uses TRBV18 and TRBJ2-5; 7 positions agree with TRBD2. Germline values: CDR1 KGHSH, CDR2 LQKENI. The V and J ends lost 3 bases and 4 bases, in that order; junction bases with no gene match: 8. The CDR3 has 15 residues. CDR3 region: CASSPDHGGIETQYF. In DNA form, the CDR3 reads TGTGCCAGCTCACCCGACCACGGGGGGATAGAGACCCAGTACTTC.

This clone came up a few times. J is TRBJ2-3 and V is TRBV7-2, with D tentatively TRBD2 (6 bases). Germline CDR1 is SGHTA and CDR2 is FQGNSA. This CDR3 comprises 16 residues. Between the trimmed V and J ends, which lost 4 bases and 2 bases, there was a span of 16 bases. CDR3 protein: CASSSGLAGSTDTQYF. The CDR3 coding sequence is TGTGCCAGCAGCTCCGGACTGGCGGGGTCCACAGATACGCAGTATTTT.

This clone was counted at least ten times. The genes are TRBV7-8 and TRBJ2-7; TRBD2 agrees at 7 bases. The CDR3 consists of 15 residues. Per germline, CDR1 SGHVS and CDR2 FQNEAQ. Trimming removed 3 bases from V and 2 bases from J; junction bases left unmatched: 7. The CDR3 spells CASSLSERGPYEQYF. CDR3 bases: TGTGCCAGCAGCTTGTCCGAGCGGGGACCCTACGAGCAGTACTTC. The complete variable domain, with remaining parts taken from reference TRBV7-8 and TRBJ2-7, reads GAGVSQSPRYKVAKRGQDVALRCDPISGHVSLFWYQQALGQGPEFLTYFQNEAQLDKSGLPSDRFFAERPEGSVSTLKIQRTQQEDSAVYLCASSLSERGPYEQYFGPGTRLTVT.

This clone was recorded a few times. The chain couples TRBV29-1 to TRBJ2-5; 12 positions match TRBD1. Germline assignment: CDR1 SQVTM and CDR2 ANQGSEA. The J segment lost 6 bases and the V segment lost 5 bases, leaving 7 bases of the junction unmatched. The CDR3 runs 14 residues. This CDR3 reads CSVPPGQGAKTQYF. CDR3 in DNA: TGCAGCGTTCCCCCGGGACAGGGGGCGAAGACCCAGTACTTC. The variable domain in full, completed from reference TRBV29-1 and TRBJ2-5, reads SAVISQKPSRDICQRGTSLTIQCQVDSQVTMMFWYRQQPGQSLTLIATANQGSEATYESGFVIDKFPISRPNLTFSTLTVSNMSPEDSSIYLCSVPPGQGAKTQYFGPGTRLLVL.

This sequence joins TRBV7-2 and TRBJ2-2, with a weak D call TRBD2 (5 bases). V lost 4 bases, J lost 2 bases, and 14 bases lay in between. Germline-derived CDR1 and CDR2 are SGHTA and FQGNSA. The CDR3 runs 16 residues. The CDR3 reads CASSSRGTFNTGELFF. DNA of the CDR3: TGTGCCAGCAGCTCCCGGGGTACTTTTAACACCGGGGAGCTGTTTTTT.